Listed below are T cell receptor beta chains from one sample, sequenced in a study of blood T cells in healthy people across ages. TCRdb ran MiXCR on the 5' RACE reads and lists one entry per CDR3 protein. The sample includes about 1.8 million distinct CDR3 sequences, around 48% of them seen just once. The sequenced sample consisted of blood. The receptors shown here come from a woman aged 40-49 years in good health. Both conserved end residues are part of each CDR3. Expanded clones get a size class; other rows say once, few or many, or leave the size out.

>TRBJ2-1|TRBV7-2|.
CASSKRQSYEQFF
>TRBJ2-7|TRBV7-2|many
CASSLANYEQYF
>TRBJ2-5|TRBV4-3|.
CAGSQDRVETQYF
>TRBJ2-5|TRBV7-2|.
CASSFPFRQETQYF
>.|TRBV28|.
CASSLSAGAGEQYF
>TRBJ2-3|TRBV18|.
CASSPPIFGSRTDTQYF
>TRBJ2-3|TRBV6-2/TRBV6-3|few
CASSYWSRSTDTQYF
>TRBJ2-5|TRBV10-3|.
CAISRLAAFTQETQYF
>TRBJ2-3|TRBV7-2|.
CVSSLAGGVSTDTQYF
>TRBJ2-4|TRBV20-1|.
CSALQLYIQYF
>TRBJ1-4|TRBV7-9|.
CASSLGRLEKLFF
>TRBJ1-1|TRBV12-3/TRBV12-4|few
CASSLGGKAFF
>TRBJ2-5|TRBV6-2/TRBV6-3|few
CASSSADSGGETQYF
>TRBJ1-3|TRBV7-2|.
CASSLDAGSRPSGNTIYF
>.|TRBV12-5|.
CASGLGGQGAGVYNEQYF
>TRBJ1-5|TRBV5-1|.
CASSPVGQWGQPQHF
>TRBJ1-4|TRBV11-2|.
CASRRGIALNEKLFF
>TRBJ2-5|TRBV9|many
CASSVALGWETQYF
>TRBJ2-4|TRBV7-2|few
CASSLGREQNIQYF
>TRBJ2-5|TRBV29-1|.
CSLHWGGPKQYF
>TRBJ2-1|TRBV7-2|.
CASSLSGGTGGNNEQFF
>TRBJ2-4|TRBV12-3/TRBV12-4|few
CASRSGQFKNIQYF
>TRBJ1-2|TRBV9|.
CASSVAAGGNYGYTF
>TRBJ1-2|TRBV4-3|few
CASSQDPQGANYGYTF
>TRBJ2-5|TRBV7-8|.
CASSLPGTGGRETQYF
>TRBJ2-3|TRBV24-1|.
CATRQGGSTDTQYF
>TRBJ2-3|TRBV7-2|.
CASSSPGGTSLDRTDTQYF
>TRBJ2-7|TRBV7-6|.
CASSLEQGLFYEQYF
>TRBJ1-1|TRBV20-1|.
CSAWIPSNPTEAFF
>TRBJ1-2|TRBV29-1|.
CSVENRVVSYGYTF
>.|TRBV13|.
CASSRRGGTYEQYF
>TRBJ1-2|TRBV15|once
CATSGEMDKNYGYTF
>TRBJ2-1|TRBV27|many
CASSFRGSYNEQFF
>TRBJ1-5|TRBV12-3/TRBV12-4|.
CASSPAGGQPQHF
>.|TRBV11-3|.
CASSLLSYNEQYF
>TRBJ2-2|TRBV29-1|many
CSVENPAETGDLGTGELFF
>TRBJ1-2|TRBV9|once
CASSLRPVSYGYTF
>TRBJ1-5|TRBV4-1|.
CASSRGTGTNQPQHF
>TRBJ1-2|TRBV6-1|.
CASSEWAGQDHYTF
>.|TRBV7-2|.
CASSSQWGGSYEQYF
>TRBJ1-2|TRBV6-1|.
CASSPEDRAYYGYTF
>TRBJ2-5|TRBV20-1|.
CSAIMGKETQYF
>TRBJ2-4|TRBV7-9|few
CASSFIQEQYF
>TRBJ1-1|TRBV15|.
CATSRERRNTEAFF
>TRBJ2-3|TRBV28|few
CATTPKILTDTQYF
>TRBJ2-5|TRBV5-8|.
CASSLGSGTTRQETQYF
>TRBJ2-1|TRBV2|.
CASSGESRVSSYNEQFF
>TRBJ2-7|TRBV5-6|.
CASSLVGSGWTSYEQYF
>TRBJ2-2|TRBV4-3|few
CASSQDTGITGELFF
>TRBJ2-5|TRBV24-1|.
CATSDLGQGSPNPNQETQYF
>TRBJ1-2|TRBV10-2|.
CASRESGHGYTF
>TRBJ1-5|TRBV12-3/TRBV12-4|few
CASSLSFGGMNSPGNQPQHF
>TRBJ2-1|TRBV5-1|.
CASSPDARGAGNEQFF
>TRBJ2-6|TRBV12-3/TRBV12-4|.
CASSLIQGAPGANVLTF